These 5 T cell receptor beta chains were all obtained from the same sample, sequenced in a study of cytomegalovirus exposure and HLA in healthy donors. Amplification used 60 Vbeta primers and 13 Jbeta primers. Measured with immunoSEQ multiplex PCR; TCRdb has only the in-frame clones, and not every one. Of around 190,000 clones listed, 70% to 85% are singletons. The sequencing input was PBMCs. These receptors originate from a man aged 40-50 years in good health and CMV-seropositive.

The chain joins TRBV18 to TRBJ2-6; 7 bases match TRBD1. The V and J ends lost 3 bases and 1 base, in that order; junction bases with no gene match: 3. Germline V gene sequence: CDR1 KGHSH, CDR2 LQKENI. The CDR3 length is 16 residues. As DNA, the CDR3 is TGTGCCAGCTCACCGGGACAGCCATCTGGGGCCAACGTCCTGACTTTC. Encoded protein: CASSPGQPSGANVLTF. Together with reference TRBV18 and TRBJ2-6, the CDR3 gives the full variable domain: NAGVMQNPRHLVRRRGQEARLRCSPMKGHSHVYWYRQLPEEGLKFMVYLQKENIIDESGMPKERFSAEFPKEGPSILRIQQVVRGDSAAYFCASSPGQPSGANVLTFGAGSRLTVL.

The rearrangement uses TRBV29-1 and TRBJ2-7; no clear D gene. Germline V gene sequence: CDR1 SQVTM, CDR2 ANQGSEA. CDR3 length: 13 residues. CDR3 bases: TGCAGTGTTAAAGACCCCCAGGCCTACGAGCAGTACTTC. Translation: CSVKDPQAYEQYF.

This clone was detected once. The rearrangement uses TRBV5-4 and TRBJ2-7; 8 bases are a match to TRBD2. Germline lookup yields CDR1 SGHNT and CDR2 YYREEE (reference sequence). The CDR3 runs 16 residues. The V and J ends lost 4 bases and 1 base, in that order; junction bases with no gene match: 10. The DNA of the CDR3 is TGTGCCAGCAGCGGAGCTTCGGGCGGGGGGTCCTACGAGCAGTACTTC. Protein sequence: CASSGASGGGSYEQYF.

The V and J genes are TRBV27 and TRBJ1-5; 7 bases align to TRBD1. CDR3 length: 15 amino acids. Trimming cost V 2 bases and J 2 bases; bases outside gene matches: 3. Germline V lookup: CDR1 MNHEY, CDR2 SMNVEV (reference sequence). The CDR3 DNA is TGTGCCAGCAGTTTAGGTACAGGGGGCAATCAGCCCCAGCATTTT. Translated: CASSLGTGGNQPQHF.

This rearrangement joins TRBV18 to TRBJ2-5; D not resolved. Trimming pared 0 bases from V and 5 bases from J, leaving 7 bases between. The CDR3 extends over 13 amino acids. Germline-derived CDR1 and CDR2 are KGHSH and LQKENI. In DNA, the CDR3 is TGTGCCAGCTCACCACCAGCGATTGAGACCCAGTACTTC. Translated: CASSPPAIETQYF.